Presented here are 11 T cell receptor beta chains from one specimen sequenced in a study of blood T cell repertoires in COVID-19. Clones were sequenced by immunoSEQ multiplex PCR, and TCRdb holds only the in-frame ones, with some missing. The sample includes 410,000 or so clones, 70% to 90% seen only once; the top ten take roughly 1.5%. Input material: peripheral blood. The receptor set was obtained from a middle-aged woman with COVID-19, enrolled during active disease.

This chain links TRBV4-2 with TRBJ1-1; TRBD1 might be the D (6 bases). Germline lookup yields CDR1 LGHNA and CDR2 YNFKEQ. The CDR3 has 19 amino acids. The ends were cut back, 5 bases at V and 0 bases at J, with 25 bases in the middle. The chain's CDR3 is CASSARDIRLRGMNTEAFF. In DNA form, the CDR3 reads TGTGCCAGCAGCGCCCGGGACATACGTCTGAGGGGAATGAACACTGAAGCTTTCTTT.

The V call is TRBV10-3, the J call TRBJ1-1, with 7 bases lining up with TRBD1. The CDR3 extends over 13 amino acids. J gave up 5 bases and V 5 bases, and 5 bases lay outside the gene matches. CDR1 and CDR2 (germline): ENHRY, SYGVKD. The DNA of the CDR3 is TGTGCCATCAGTAGACAGGGCGAGACTGAAGCTTTCTTT. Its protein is CAISRQGETEAFF.

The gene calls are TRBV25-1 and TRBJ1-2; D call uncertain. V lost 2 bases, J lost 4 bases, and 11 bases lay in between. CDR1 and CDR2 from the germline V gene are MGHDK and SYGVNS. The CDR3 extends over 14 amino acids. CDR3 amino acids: CASSERGSAYGYTF. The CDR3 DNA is TGTGCCAGCAGTGAACGAGGCAGCGCCTATGGCTACACCTTC.

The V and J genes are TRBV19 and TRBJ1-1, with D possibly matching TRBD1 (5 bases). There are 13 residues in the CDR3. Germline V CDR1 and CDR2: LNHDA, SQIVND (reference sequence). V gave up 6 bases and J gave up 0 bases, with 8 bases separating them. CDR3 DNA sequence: TGTGCCAGTAGGCCGACAGTGAACACTGAAGCTTTCTTT. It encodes CASRPTVNTEAFF.

The CDR3 loop is CAWSLTSGRAHEQFF. CDR3 sequence (DNA): TGTGCCTGGAGTTTGACTAGCGGGAGGGCCCATGAGCAGTTCTTC. This chain uses TRBV30 with TRBJ2-1; 14 bases line up with TRBD2. Losses at the gene ends were 2 bases for V and 8 bases for J; bases not matched to a gene: 5. Per germline, CDR1 GTSNPN and CDR2 SVGIG (reference sequence). The CDR3 is 15 amino acids.

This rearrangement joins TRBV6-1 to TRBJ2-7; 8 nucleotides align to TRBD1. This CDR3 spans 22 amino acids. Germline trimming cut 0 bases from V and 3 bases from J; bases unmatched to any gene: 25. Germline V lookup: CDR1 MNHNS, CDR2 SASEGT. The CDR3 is CASSEAYPPSRGPLSAYYEQYF. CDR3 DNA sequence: TGTGCCAGCAGTGAAGCATACCCCCCTAGCAGGGGGCCTCTTTCGGCGTACTACGAGCAGTACTTC.

CDR3 sequence reads: CASSKASRGKLFF. The CDR3 DNA reads TGTGCCAGCAGCAAAGCAAGCCGGGGGAAACTGTTTTTT. The chain recombines TRBV21-1 with TRBJ1-4. TRBV21-1 counts as a pseudogene. This CDR3 has 13 amino acids.

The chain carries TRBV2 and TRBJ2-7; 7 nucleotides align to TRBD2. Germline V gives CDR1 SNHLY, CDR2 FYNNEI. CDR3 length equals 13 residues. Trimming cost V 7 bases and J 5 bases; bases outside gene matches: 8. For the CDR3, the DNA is TGTGCCAGCATGACGGGAGGCCTCCACGAGCAGTACTTC. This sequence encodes CASMTGGLHEQYF.

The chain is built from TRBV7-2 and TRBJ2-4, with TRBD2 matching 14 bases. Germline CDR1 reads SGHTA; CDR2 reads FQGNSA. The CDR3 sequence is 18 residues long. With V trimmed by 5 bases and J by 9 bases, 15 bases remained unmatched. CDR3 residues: CASSVSGTSGSGQTIQYF. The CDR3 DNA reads TGTGCCAGCAGCGTATCCGGGACTAGCGGGAGTGGGCAAACCATTCAGTACTTC.

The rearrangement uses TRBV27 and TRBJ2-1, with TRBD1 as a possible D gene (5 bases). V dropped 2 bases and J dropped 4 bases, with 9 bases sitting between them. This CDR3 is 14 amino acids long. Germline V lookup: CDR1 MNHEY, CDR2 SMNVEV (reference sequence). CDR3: CASSLRQLYNEQFF. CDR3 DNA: TGTGCCAGCAGTTTACGACAGTTGTACAATGAGCAGTTCTTC.

The CDR3 nucleotides read TGTGCCAGCAGCTTGCAATTCAATGAAAAACTGTTTTTT. Translation gives CASSLQFNEKLFF. The rearrangement links TRBV5-6 to TRBJ1-4, with D hard to call. Trimming removed 1 base from V and 5 bases from J, with 6 bases in between. CDR3 length: 13 residues. Germline values: CDR1 SGHDT, CDR2 YYEEEE.